These 18 T cell receptor beta chains came from one sample sequenced in a study of blood T cell repertoires in COVID-19. Produced via immunoSEQ multiplex PCR; TCRdb's table is partial and in-frame only. This table holds about 150,000 clones, about nine tenths found once. The sequencing input was peripheral blood. Receptors were obtained from an older man with acute or convalescent COVID-19.

The J gene is TRBJ1-4, the V gene TRBV4-2; the D gene is possibly TRBD1 (5 bases). V shed 0 bases and J shed 7 bases, with 15 bases lying between them. This CDR3 region has 16 residues. The germline gives CDR1 LGHNA, CDR2 YNFKEQ. The CDR3 is CASSQDPGSPSEKLFF. CDR3 coding DNA: TGTGCCAGCAGCCAAGATCCAGGGTCGCCAAGTGAAAAACTGTTTTTT.

The rearrangement joins TRBV11-3 to TRBJ2-1; tentative D call: TRBD2 (5 bases). Trimming left V 2 bases short and J 3 bases short, with 11 bases between. Germline lookup yields CDR1 SGHNT and CDR2 YENEEA. The CDR3 extends over 15 amino acids. The CDR3: CASSLSSGVYNEQFF. In DNA form, the CDR3 reads TGTGCCAGCAGCTTATCGAGCGGAGTCTACAATGAGCAGTTCTTC. Full variable domain (remainder filled in from reference TRBV11-3 and TRBJ2-1): EAGVVQSPRYKIIEKKQPVAFWCNPISGHNTLYWYLQNLGQGPELLIRYENEEAVDDSQLPKDRFSAERLKGVDSTLKIQPAELGDSAVYLCASSLSSGVYNEQFFGPGTRLTVL.

This clone was counted only a few times. Sequence at one end of the junction differs from germline and may be a read error. The chain uses TRBV5-1 and TRBJ1-1, with D perhaps TRBD1 (6 bases). The CDR3 consists of 14 residues. Per the germline V gene, CDR1 is SGHRS and CDR2 is YFSETQ. The DNA of the CDR3 is TGCGCCAGCAGTTTGGGGGGCGCCGAAACTGAAGCTTTCTTT. Residues: CASSLGGAETEAFF.

The chain couples TRBV9 to TRBJ2-5; no firm D call. The CDR3 consists of 12 residues. V shed 1 base and J shed 2 bases, with 3 bases lying between them. Germline V lookup: CDR1 SGDLS, CDR2 YYNGEE. In nucleotides, the CDR3 is TGTGCCAGCAGCGTACCGCAAGAGACCCAGTACTTC. This encodes CASSVPQETQYF.

The rearrangement links TRBV18 to TRBJ2-7; 14 bases fit TRBD2. This CDR3 region has 17 residues. Germline V lookup: CDR1 KGHSH, CDR2 LQKENI. The V gene end was trimmed by 0 bases and the J gene end by 7 bases; junction bases not matched to a gene: 8. The CDR3, as DNA: TGTGCCAGCTCACCACCGAGTGGGACTAGCGGGAGTAGGGAGCAGTACTTC. It translates to CASSPPSGTSGSREQYF.

The chain combines TRBV19 with TRBJ2-2; 10 bases are shared with TRBD2. There are 14 residues in the CDR3. Germline lookup yields CDR1 LNHDA and CDR2 SQIVND (reference sequence). The junction had 4 bases not matched to a gene; V was cut back by 6 bases and J by 6 bases. In DNA form, the CDR3 reads TGTGCCAGTAGGGCTAGCGGGAGCCCCGGGGAGCTGTTTTTT. Its translation is CASRASGSPGELFF.

V and J are TRBV28 and TRBJ1-2, with D possibly TRBD1 on 5 matching bases. CDR3 length: 15 residues. Germline-derived CDR1 and CDR2 are MDHEN and SYDVKM. V shed 6 bases and J shed 4 bases, with 18 bases lying between them. DNA of the CDR3: TGTGCCAGCAGGGTACAGGAATTGGGCGCCTATGGCTACACCTTC. Translation: CASRVQELGAYGYTF.

The chain employs TRBV28 and TRBJ2-2; 10 nucleotides match TRBD2. V dropped 3 bases and J dropped 5; count of bases not matched to a gene: 6. This CDR3 spans 16 amino acids. Germline V gene sequence: CDR1 MDHEN, CDR2 SYDVKM. The CDR3 region has the DNA TGTGCCAGCAGTTTCGATCGTAGCGGGAGGACCGGGGAGCTGTTTTTT. This translates into CASSFDRSGRTGELFF.

The CDR3 bases are TGTGCCAGCCGACTAGCGGGAGTAACCGATACGCAGTATTTT. It is translated as CASRLAGVTDTQYF. The rearrangement uses TRBV7-3 and TRBJ2-3; 12 nucleotides line up with TRBD2. Per germline, CDR1 SGHTA and CDR2 FQGTGA. Trimming cost V 8 bases and J 6 bases; bases outside gene matches: 6. The CDR3 totals 14 residues.

The chain uses TRBV6-2 or TRBV6-3 and TRBJ2-7; 11 nucleotides match TRBD2. The CDR3 is 15 residues long. CDR1 and CDR2 (germline): MNHEY, SVGEGT. J lost 8 bases, V lost 6 bases, and 12 bases had no gene match. CDR3 bases: TGTGCCAGCAGCTCACAACTAGCGGGAGTAGGTCAGCAGTACTTC. Translated: CASSSQLAGVGQQYF.

The chain links TRBV9 to TRBJ2-2, with 7 bases identical to TRBD1. The V gene's germline CDR1 is SGDLS and CDR2 YYNGEE. The CDR3 has 15 residues. Trimming at V came to 2 bases and at J to 3 bases, leaving 4 bases not matched to a gene. This CDR3 is CASSVTGTDTGELFF. The CDR3 bases are TGTGCCAGCAGCGTGACCGGGACAGACACCGGGGAGCTGTTTTTT. Full variable domain (outside the CDR3, taken from reference TRBV9 and TRBJ2-2): DSGVTQTPKHLITATGQRVTLRCSPRSGDLSVYWYQQSLDQGLQFLIQYYNGEERAKGNILERFSAQQFPDLHSELNLSSLELGDSALYFCASSVTGTDTGELFFGEGSRLTVL.

The chain has TRBV19 and TRBJ2-7; perhaps TRBD1 as D (6 bases). The V end was cut by 5 bases, the J end by 2 bases, with 13 bases between. The CDR3 is 14 amino acids. Per germline, CDR1 LNHDA and CDR2 SQIVND (reference sequence). The CDR3 bases are TGTGCCAGTAGTGAGGGGGTTCGTACCTACGAGCAGTACTTC. Translating it yields CASSEGVRTYEQYF.

V is TRBV7-6 and J is TRBJ2-7; 8 nucleotides match TRBD2. From germline, CDR1 is SGHVS and CDR2 FNYEAQ. V shed 2 bases, J shed 2 bases, and the junction held 14 bases outside the gene matches. This CDR3 comprises 18 residues. The CDR3 here is CASSLRLASKHITYEQYF. The CDR3 DNA sequence: TGTGCCAGCAGCTTAAGACTAGCGTCCAAGCACATAACCTACGAGCAGTACTTC.

The rearrangement links TRBV27 to TRBJ1-2; no clear D gene. From germline, CDR1 is MNHEY and CDR2 SMNVEV (reference sequence). The V gene lost 3 bases and the J gene lost 0 bases, with 14 bases spanning the gap. CDR3 length equals 16 residues. The DNA of the CDR3 is TGTGCCAGCAGTTTGCAGAAAACCGGGGCTAACTATGGCTACACCTTC. Translation: CASSLQKTGANYGYTF.

Here the CDR3 reads CAISETGGMNTEAFF. The DNA of the CDR3 is TGTGCCATCAGTGAGACAGGGGGCATGAACACTGAAGCTTTCTTT. The chain uses TRBV10-3 and TRBJ1-1; 9 bases are a match to TRBD1. CDR1 is ENHRY and CDR2 is SYGVKD in the germline V gene. V dropped 2 bases and J dropped 0; count of bases not matched to a gene: 1. The CDR3 length is 15 residues.

CDR3: CATSRGQGEYIQYF. The DNA of the CDR3 is TGTGCCACCAGCAGGGGACAGGGGGAATACATTCAGTACTTC. The chain has TRBV15 and TRBJ2-4, with 11 nucleotides matching TRBD1. The CDR3 runs 14 residues. From germline, CDR1 is LNHNV and CDR2 YYDKDF (reference sequence). Unmatched junction bases numbered 3, after V lost 3 bases and J lost 8 bases.

CDR3 loop: CASSQGATDYGYTF. CDR3 in DNA: TGCGCCAGCAGCCAGGGGGCGACGGACTATGGCTACACCTTC. This chain connects TRBV5-1 to TRBJ1-2; 8 nucleotides agree with TRBD1. This CDR3 region has 14 residues. The junction had 5 bases not matched to a gene; V was cut back by 4 bases and J by 3 bases. CDR1 SGHRS and CDR2 YFSETQ come from the germline V gene.

The rearrangement links TRBV21-1 to TRBJ2-2; TRBD2, the table's D call, lacks a check against the DNA. TRBV21-1 has pseudogene status. CDR3 length: 13 residues. The CDR3 DNA follows: TGTGCCAGCGGCGGGGTTGATTCCGGGGAGCTGTTTTTT. Amino acid sequence: CASGGVDSGELFF.